Listed here is a single TCR beta chain. The data were taken from a study of control samples from healthy donors and cancer patients. CDR1 and CDR2 (germline): MNHEY, SMNVEV (reference sequence). V lost 5 bases and J 10 bases, leaving 15 bases between the germline ends. This CDR3 has 13 residues. Generated by immunoSEQ multiplex PCR, the TCRdb table keeps only in-frame clones and is missing some. The table includes over 100,000 clones, 90% detected once. V gene TRBV27 combines with J gene TRBJ1-5; D is unresolved. Sequencing input: blood. This clonotype was sampled from a middle-aged man in good health. CDR3 coding DNA: TGTGCCAGCAGTCGTACCAGAGAAGGACCCCAGCATTTT. Residues: CASSRTREGPQHF.